This T cell receptor (beta chain) was retrieved from a study of OX40 agonist ivuxolimab in advanced cancers. Study as a whole: With a range of roughly 20 to 80, age averaged approximately 60 years, and approximately 83% were male.

TCRdb's table, derived via immunoSEQ multiplex PCR, lists solely in-frame clones and lacks some. The table records over 60,000 clones, 84% of them present only once. Findings and limits, study-wide: Relative to CD4+ cells, CD8+ T cells on average had more expanded clones.

Comment on this clone: The antigen is not known.

The germline V gene encodes CDR1 SGHRS and CDR2 YFSETQ. The junction had 6 bases not matched to a gene; V was cut back by 4 bases and J by 4 bases. The CDR3 consists of 15 residues. The receptor was isolated from an adult with an advanced solid tumor such as melanoma, head and neck, liver or kidney cancer. The sequencing here drew on CD4+ or CD8+ T cells sorted from blood, taken in a trial of the OX40 agonist ivuxolimab. V is TRBV5-1 and J is TRBJ2-1; 9 bases are a match to TRBD1. The DNA for the CDR3 is TGCGCCAGCAGCCCACAGGGGGCTGCTTACAATGAGCAGTTCTTC. This sequence encodes CASSPQGAAYNEQFF.